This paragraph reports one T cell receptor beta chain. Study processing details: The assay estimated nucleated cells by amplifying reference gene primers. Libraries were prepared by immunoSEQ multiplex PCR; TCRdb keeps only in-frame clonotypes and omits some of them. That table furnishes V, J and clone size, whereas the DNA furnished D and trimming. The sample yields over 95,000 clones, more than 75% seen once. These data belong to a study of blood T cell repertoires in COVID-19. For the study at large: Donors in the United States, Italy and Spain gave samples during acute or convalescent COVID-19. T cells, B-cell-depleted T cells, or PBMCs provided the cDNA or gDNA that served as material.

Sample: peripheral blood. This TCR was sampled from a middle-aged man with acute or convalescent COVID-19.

The CDR3 coding sequence is TGTGCCAGCAGCGTAGGAACGAGCTCCTACAATGAGCAGTTCTTC. This translates into CASSVGTSSYNEQFF. The V gene is TRBV9, the J gene TRBJ2-1; D unclear. V lost 0 bases and J 0 bases, leaving 7 bases between the germline ends. Per germline, CDR1 SGDLS and CDR2 YYNGEE. This CDR3 is 15 amino acids long.